These 30 T cell receptor beta chains share one sample of origin, sequenced in a study of cytomegalovirus exposure and HLA in healthy donors. The table came from immunoSEQ multiplex PCR; TCRdb's copy has only in-frame clones and leaves some out. This sample has 150,000 to 200,000 clones, with 85% to 90% found just once. Material: PBMCs. Receptor source: a young woman in good health and CMV-seropositive.

This clone was seen a few times. The gene calls are TRBV2 and TRBJ1-2; D ambiguous. This CDR3 is 13 amino acids long. V lost 3 bases, J lost 2 bases, and 7 bases lay in between. Germline lookup yields CDR1 SNHLY and CDR2 FYNNEI. CDR3: CASSDTENYGYTF. The CDR3 DNA sequence: TGTGCCAGCAGTGACACGGAGAACTATGGCTACACCTTC.

This chain connects TRBV5-1 to TRBJ2-1, with 10 positions matching TRBD2. This CDR3 is 15 amino acids long. J gave up 6 bases and V 7 bases, and 10 bases lay outside the gene matches. Germline CDR1 is SGHRS and CDR2 is YFSETQ. CDR3 bases: TGCGCCAGCGTTAGGACAGCGGGAGGGCCCAATGAGCAGTTCTTC. This gives the protein CASVRTAGGPNEQFF.

This chain links TRBV6-1 with TRBJ2-7; 7 nucleotides line up with TRBD1. The junction had 5 bases not matched to a gene; V was cut back by 4 bases and J by 2 bases. The CDR3 contains 14 residues. Germline-derived CDR1 and CDR2 are MNHNS and SASEGT. CDR3 loop: CASSGRGGPYEQYF. CDR3 coding DNA: TGTGCCAGCAGTGGAAGAGGGGGCCCCTACGAGCAGTACTTC.

V gene TRBV5-4 combines with J gene TRBJ1-2; maybe TRBD1 (5 bases). The germline gives CDR1 SGHNT, CDR2 YYREEE (reference sequence). This CDR3 has 13 residues. V gave up 5 bases and J gave up 8 bases, with 16 bases separating them. The CDR3 loop reads CASRVQGSDGYTF. CDR3 DNA sequence: TGTGCCAGCAGGGTCCAGGGATCCGACGGCTACACCTTC.

The chain employs TRBV14 and TRBJ1-1; D might be TRBD1 (6 bases). V dropped 4 bases and J dropped 0 bases, with 9 bases sitting between them. The CDR3 sequence is 14 residues long. CDR1 SGHDN and CDR2 FVKESK come from the germline V gene. The CDR3 sequence is CASSPTGMNTEAFF. The CDR3, as DNA: TGTGCCAGCAGCCCGACAGGAATGAACACTGAAGCTTTCTTT.

The chain uses TRBV28 and TRBJ1-2; no reliable D call. The CDR3 has 13 residues. Germline-derived CDR1 and CDR2 are MDHEN and SYDVKM. Between the trimmed V and J ends, which lost 2 bases and 1 base, there was a span of 5 bases. CDR3 protein: CASSLEVNYGYTF. The CDR3 DNA follows: TGTGCCAGCAGTTTAGAGGTTAACTATGGCTACACCTTC.

This chain joins TRBV7-3 and TRBJ2-1; TRBD2 is a possible D gene (5 bases). Trimming took 2 bases from V and 8 from J, leaving 16 bases between them. CDR1 and CDR2 from the germline V gene are SGHTA and FQGTGA. This CDR3 region has 15 residues. The CDR3 region is CASSLGEGLEDEQFF. The DNA for the CDR3 is TGTGCCAGCAGCTTAGGAGAGGGCCTGGAGGATGAGCAGTTCTTC.

J is TRBJ1-2 and V is TRBV6-5; D perhaps matches TRBD1 (5 bases). CDR3 length equals 14 residues. V lost 6 bases to trimming and J lost 7 bases, with 18 bases between them. CDR1 and CDR2 from the germline V gene are MNHEY and SVGAGI. CDR3 amino acids: CASSPTGVGGGYTF. In DNA, the CDR3 is TGTGCCAGCAGCCCCACGGGGGTGGGTGGTGGCTACACCTTC.

The chain's CDR3 is CASSSYGVSGANVLTF. CDR3 sequence (DNA): TGTGCCAGCAGTTCATACGGGGTGTCTGGGGCCAACGTCCTGACTTTC. This chain joins TRBV6-5 and TRBJ2-6; a possible D gene is TRBD2 (5 bases). The CDR3 is 16 residues long. Deletions cut 4 bases from V and 1 base from J, with 11 bases between. Per the germline V gene, CDR1 is MNHEY and CDR2 is SVGAGI.

This chain joins TRBV7-9 and TRBJ2-5; TRBD1 matches 8 bases. This CDR3 region has 12 residues. The ends lost 9 bases at V and 3 bases at J; junction bases unmatched: 3. The germline CDR1 and CDR2 sequences are SEHNR and FQNEAQ (reference sequence). The CDR3 DNA reads as TGTGCCAGACAGGGGGTAGAAGAGACCCAGTACTTC. Translation gives CARQGVEETQYF. Using reference TRBV7-9 and TRBJ2-5 for the parts outside the CDR3, the full variable domain is DTGVSQNPRHKITKRGQNVTFRCDPISEHNRLYWYRQTLGQGPEFLTYFQNEAQLEKSRLLSDRFSAERPKGSFSTLEIQRTEQGDSAMYLCARQGVEETQYFGPGTRLLVL.

This clone was counted a single time. The genes are TRBV5-1 and TRBJ2-5; 9 nucleotides agree with TRBD2. The germline CDR1 and CDR2 sequences are SGHRS and YFSETQ. The ends lost 5 bases at V and 5 bases at J; junction bases unmatched: 16. The CDR3 contains 17 residues. The CDR3 reads CASRDLAGSSGEETQYF. The DNA of the CDR3 is TGCGCCAGCAGGGATCTAGCGGGGTCTTCCGGGGAGGAGACCCAGTACTTC.

The chain uses TRBV10-3 and TRBJ1-2; 12 bases fit TRBD1. V shed 0 bases, J shed 4 bases, and the junction held 3 bases outside the gene matches. This CDR3 is built from 16 residues. In germline, CDR1 is ENHRY, CDR2 SYGVKD. CDR3 DNA sequence: TGTGCCATCAGTGAGTCCGGGACAGGGGGCGTCTATGGCTACACCTTC. Amino acid sequence: CAISESGTGGVYGYTF.

The chain is built from TRBV11-3 and TRBJ2-7; D might be TRBD2 (5 bases). Trimming took off 4 bases at V and 3 bases at J, with 10 bases between the two ends. Looked up from germline, CDR1 is SGHNT and CDR2 is YENEEA. The CDR3 is 13 residues long. The CDR3 sequence: CASSSGGRYEQYF. The DNA for the CDR3 is TGTGCCAGCAGCTCAGGAGGTCGCTACGAGCAGTACTTC. Full variable domain (rest looked up from reference TRBV11-3 and TRBJ2-7): EAGVVQSPRYKIIEKKQPVAFWCNPISGHNTLYWYLQNLGQGPELLIRYENEEAVDDSQLPKDRFSAERLKGVDSTLKIQPAELGDSAVYLCASSSGGRYEQYFGPGTRLTVT.

Comment on this clone: One end of the junction varies from germline; a read error may be responsible. The chain is built from TRBV11-3 and TRBJ2-1; D is ambiguous. Germline CDR1 reads SGHNT; CDR2 reads YENEEA. The CDR3 totals 12 residues. The CDR3 is CASSLEDSFTLF. CDR3 nucleotide sequence: TGTGCCAGCAGCTTAGAAGACTCTTTTACGCTCTTC.

J is TRBJ2-1 and V is TRBV5-4, with TRBD2 identical over 8 bases. Germline V gene sequence: CDR1 SGHNT, CDR2 YYREEE (reference sequence). The CDR3 contains 15 residues. V shed 4 bases, J shed 7 bases, and the junction held 10 bases outside the gene matches. The CDR3 bases are TGTGCCAGCAGCCTCCAGGCGGGAGGTAGGAATGAGCAGTTCTTC. It is translated as CASSLQAGGRNEQFF.

This clone was observed a few times. This chain connects TRBV19 to TRBJ1-5; unclear D gene. Deletions cut 5 bases from V and 8 bases from J, with 16 bases between. CDR1 LNHDA and CDR2 SQIVND come from the germline V gene (reference sequence). The length of the CDR3 is 14 residues. CDR3 protein: CASSSDLGGKPQHF. The CDR3 DNA reads as TGTGCCAGTAGTTCTGACCTCGGAGGGAAGCCCCAGCATTTT.

This chain links TRBV28 with TRBJ2-7, with 8 bases aligning to TRBD1. The CDR3 is made up of 14 amino acids. Germline V gene sequence: CDR1 MDHEN, CDR2 SYDVKM. V trimming: 6 bases; J trimming: 2 bases; junction bases outside the gene matches: 6. The CDR3 DNA reads TGTGCCAGCAGCCCTTCGACAGGGGCCTACGAGCAGTACTTC. This sequence encodes CASSPSTGAYEQYF.

The J gene is TRBJ2-1, the V gene TRBV6-4; possibly TRBD1 for D (6 bases). Germline V gene lookup returns CDR1 MRHNA and CDR2 SNTAGT. V shed 2 bases and J shed 8 bases, with 13 bases lying between them. The CDR3 covers 14 residues. The CDR3 protein is CASSDGGAGDEQFF. In DNA, the CDR3 is TGTGCCAGCAGTGACGGGGGCGCGGGCGATGAGCAGTTCTTC.

J is TRBJ2-7 and V is TRBV7-9; TRBD2 agrees at 10 bases. Germline V CDR1 and CDR2: SEHNR, FQNEAQ (reference sequence). The CDR3 runs to 16 residues. V gave up 3 bases and J gave up 2 bases; unmatched junction bases: 7. The DNA of the CDR3 is TGTGCCAGCAGCTTCCACCGGACTAGCGGAACCTACGAGCAGTACTTC. It is translated as CASSFHRTSGTYEQYF.

The CDR3 loop is CASSYQAGGPYEQYF. The DNA for the CDR3 is TGTGCCAGCAGTTACCAAGCGGGAGGGCCCTACGAGCAGTACTTC. The chain uses TRBV6-5 and TRBJ2-7; 10 bases agree with TRBD2. CDR1 and CDR2 (germline): MNHEY, SVGAGI. J lost 2 bases, V lost 2 bases, and 3 bases had no gene match. The CDR3 contains 15 residues.

This rearrangement joins TRBV7-8 to TRBJ2-1, with a weak D call TRBD2 (6 bases). There are 14 residues in the CDR3. V was clipped by 5 bases and J by 5 bases, with 13 bases between them. Germline lookup yields CDR1 SGHVS and CDR2 FQNEAQ. The CDR3 is CASSRRDSHNEQFF. CDR3 coding DNA: TGTGCCAGCAGCCGACGGGACTCTCACAATGAGCAGTTCTTC.

V usage is TRBV7-8 and J usage is TRBJ1-2; D ambiguous. Germline V gives CDR1 SGHVS, CDR2 FQNEAQ. V was shortened by 5 bases and J by 0 bases, with 10 bases between the two germline ends. The CDR3 sequence is 14 residues long. The CDR3 region has the DNA TGTGCCAGCAGCCGCGCAGGTCCTAACTATGGCTACACCTTC. Translation: CASSRAGPNYGYTF.

A few counts support this clone. V usage is TRBV9 and J usage is TRBJ1-1; 8 bases agree with TRBD1. Germline lookup yields CDR1 SGDLS and CDR2 YYNGEE. The CDR3 loop spans 16 amino acids. The J segment lost 2 bases and the V segment lost 4 bases, leaving 10 bases of the junction unmatched. The CDR3: CASSRSPGQDNTEAFF. The CDR3, as DNA: TGTGCCAGCAGCCGTTCACCGGGACAGGATAACACTGAAGCTTTCTTT.

Only one count was recorded for this clone. The chain carries TRBV6-4 and TRBJ2-7; no reliable D call. Germline CDR1 and CDR2: MRHNA and SNTAGT. This CDR3 spans 13 amino acids. The ends were cut back, 6 bases at V and 7 bases at J, with 16 bases in the middle. CDR3 nucleotide sequence: TGTGCCAGCAGCCAATCAGGATTTGAAGAGCAGTACTTC. Protein product: CASSQSGFEEQYF.

The chain recombines TRBV5-1 with TRBJ2-3; 10 bases line up with TRBD2. V lost 7 bases to trimming and J lost 2 bases; unmatched junction nucleotides: 4. CDR3 size: 14 residues. The V gene's germline CDR1 is SGHRS and CDR2 YFSETQ. The DNA of the CDR3 is TGCGCCAGCCGACTAGCGGGTGCCACAGATACGCAGTATTTT. This codes for CASRLAGATDTQYF.

The chain recombines TRBV29-1 with TRBJ2-7; 9 bases agree with TRBD2. In germline, CDR1 is SQVTM, CDR2 ANQGSEA. J gave up 3 bases and V 6 bases, and 6 bases lay outside the gene matches. The CDR3 runs to 13 residues. The CDR3 spells CSVWREGGYEQYF. The CDR3 region has the DNA TGCAGCGTGTGGCGGGAGGGTGGCTACGAGCAGTACTTC.

V and J are TRBV7-8 and TRBJ1-2; TRBD1 matches at 12 bases. V trimming: 8 bases; J trimming: 7 bases; junction bases outside the gene matches: 8. CDR3 length equals 14 residues. The germline V gene encodes CDR1 SGHVS and CDR2 FQNEAQ. The CDR3: CASGPGQGASGYTF. In DNA, the CDR3 is TGTGCCAGCGGCCCGGGACAGGGGGCGAGTGGCTACACCTTC.

The chain uses TRBV18 and TRBJ1-1; 7 nucleotides agree with TRBD1. Germline CDR1 KGHSH, CDR2 LQKENI. The CDR3 is 16 amino acids. J was trimmed by 4 bases and V by 3 bases; bases with no gene match: 11. CDR3 DNA: TGTGCCAGCTCACCGTTTCATACAGGGGTGGGCACTGAAGCTTTCTTT. Protein product: CASSPFHTGVGTEAFF.

This chain connects TRBV19 to TRBJ2-7, with 8 bases aligning to TRBD2. The CDR3 runs to 12 residues. Unmatched junction bases numbered 3, after V lost 5 bases and J lost 6 bases. The germline V gene has CDR1 LNHDA and CDR2 SQIVND (reference sequence). The CDR3 DNA sequence: TGTGCCAGTAGTCTTACTAGCGGCGAGCAGTACTTC. Translating gives CASSLTSGEQYF.

The rearrangement links TRBV6-5 to TRBJ2-7; TRBD2 matches 11 bases. Per germline, CDR1 MNHEY and CDR2 SVGAGI. The ends lost 1 base at V and 3 bases at J; junction bases unmatched: 2. This CDR3 has 15 residues. The CDR3 is CASSYLAGGDYEQYF. DNA for the CDR3: TGTGCCAGCAGTTACTTAGCGGGAGGGGACTACGAGCAGTACTTC.